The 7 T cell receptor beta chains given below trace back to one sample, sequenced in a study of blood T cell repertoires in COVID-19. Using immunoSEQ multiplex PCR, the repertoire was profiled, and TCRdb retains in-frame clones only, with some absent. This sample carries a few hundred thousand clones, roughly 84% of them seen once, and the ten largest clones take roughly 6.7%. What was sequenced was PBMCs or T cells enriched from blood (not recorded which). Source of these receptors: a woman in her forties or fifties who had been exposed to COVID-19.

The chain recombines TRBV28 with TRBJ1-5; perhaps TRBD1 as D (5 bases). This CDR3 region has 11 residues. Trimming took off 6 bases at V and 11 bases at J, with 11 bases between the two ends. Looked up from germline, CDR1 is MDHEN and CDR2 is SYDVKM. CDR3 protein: CASSRGGAQHF. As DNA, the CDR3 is TGTGCCAGCAGCCGCGGAGGGGCCCAGCATTTT.

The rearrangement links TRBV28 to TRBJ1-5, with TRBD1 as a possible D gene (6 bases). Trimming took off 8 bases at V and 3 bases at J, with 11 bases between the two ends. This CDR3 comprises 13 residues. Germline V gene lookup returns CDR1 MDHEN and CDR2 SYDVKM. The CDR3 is CASHWTANQPQHF. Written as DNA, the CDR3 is TGTGCCAGCCACTGGACAGCCAATCAGCCCCAGCATTTT.

CDR3: CSASGTGRIYGYGYTF. DNA of the CDR3: TGCAGTGCTAGTGGGACAGGGAGAATATACGGATATGGCTACACCTTC. The chain recombines TRBV20-1 with TRBJ1-2, with 9 bases lining up with TRBD1. V trimming: 3 bases; J trimming: 5 bases; junction bases outside the gene matches: 13. CDR3 length: 16 amino acids. CDR1 is DFQATT and CDR2 is SNEGSKA in the germline V gene (reference sequence).

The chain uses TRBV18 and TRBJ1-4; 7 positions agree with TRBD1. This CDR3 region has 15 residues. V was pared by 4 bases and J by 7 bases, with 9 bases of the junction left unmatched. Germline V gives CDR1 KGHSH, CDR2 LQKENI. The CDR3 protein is CASSRDRAEGEKLFF. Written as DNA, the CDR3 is TGTGCCAGCTCACGCGACAGGGCAGAGGGTGAAAAACTGTTTTTT.

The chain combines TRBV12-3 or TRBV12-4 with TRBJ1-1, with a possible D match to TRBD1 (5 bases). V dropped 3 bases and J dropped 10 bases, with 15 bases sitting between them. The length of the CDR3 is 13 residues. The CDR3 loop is CASSFEGVRRAFF. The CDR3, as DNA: TGTGCCAGCAGTTTCGAAGGGGTCCGCAGAGCTTTCTTT.

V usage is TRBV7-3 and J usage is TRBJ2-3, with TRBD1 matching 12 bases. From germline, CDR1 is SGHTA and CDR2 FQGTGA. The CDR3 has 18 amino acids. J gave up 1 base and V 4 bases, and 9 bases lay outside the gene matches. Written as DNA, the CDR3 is TGTGCCAGCAGCTCCCGGGACAGGGGGCGAGAGGGCACAGATACGCAGTATTTT. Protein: CASSSRDRGREGTDTQYF.

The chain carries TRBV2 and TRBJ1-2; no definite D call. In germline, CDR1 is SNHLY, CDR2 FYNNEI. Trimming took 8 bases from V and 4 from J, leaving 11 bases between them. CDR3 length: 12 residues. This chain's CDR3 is CASGRTTYGYTF. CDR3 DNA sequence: TGTGCCAGCGGCAGGACTACCTATGGCTACACCTTC. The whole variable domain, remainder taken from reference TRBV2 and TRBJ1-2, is EPEVTQTPSHQVTQMGQEVILRCVPISNHLYFYWYRQILGQKVEFLVSFYNNEISEKSEIFDDQFSVERPDGSNFTLKIRSTKLEDSAMYFCASGRTTYGYTFGSGTRLTVV.